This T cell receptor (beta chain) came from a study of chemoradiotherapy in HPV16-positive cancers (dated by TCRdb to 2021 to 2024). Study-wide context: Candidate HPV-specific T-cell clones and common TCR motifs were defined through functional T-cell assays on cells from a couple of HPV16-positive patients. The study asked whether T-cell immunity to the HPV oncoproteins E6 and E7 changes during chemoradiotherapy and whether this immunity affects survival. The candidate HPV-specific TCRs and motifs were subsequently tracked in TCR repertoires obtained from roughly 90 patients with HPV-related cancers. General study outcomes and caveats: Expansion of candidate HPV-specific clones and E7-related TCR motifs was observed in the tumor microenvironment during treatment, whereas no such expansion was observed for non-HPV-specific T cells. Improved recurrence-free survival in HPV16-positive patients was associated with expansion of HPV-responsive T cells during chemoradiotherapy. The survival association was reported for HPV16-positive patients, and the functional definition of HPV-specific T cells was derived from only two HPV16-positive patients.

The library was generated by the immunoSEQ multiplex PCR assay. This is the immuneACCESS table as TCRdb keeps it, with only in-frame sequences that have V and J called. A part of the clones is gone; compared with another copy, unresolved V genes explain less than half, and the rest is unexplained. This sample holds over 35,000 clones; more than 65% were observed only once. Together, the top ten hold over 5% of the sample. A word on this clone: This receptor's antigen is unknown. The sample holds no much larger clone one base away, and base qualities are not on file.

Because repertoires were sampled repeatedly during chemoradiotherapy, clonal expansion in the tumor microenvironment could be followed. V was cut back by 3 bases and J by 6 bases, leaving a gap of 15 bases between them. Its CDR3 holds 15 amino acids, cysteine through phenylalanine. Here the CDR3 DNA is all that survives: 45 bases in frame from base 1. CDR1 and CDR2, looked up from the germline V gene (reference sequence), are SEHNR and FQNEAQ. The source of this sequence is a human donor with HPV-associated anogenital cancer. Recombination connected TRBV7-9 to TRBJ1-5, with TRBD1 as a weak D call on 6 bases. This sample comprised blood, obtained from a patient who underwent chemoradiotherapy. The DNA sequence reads TGTGCCAGCAGCTTGGCCGGGGGCAACGGTCAGCCCCAGCATTTT. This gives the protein CASSLAGGNGQPQHF.